The following is a T cell receptor beta chain sequence with its context. This sample was included in a study of blood T cell repertoires in COVID-19. Study summary: The origin of the acute and convalescent COVID-19 samples was the United States, Italy and Spain.

The CDR3 contains 14 residues. The germline V gene has CDR1 GTSNPN and CDR2 SVGIG (reference sequence). V gave up 3 bases and J gave up 0 bases, with 11 bases separating them. As handled by the study authors: Cell counts per sample came from amplifying reference gene primers. Sequencing used immunoSEQ multiplex PCR; TCRdb keeps in-frame clones, though not all of them. V and J calls and clone size are those listed in that table; D and trimming were worked out from the DNA. The data contain 150,000 to 200,000 clones, approximately 85% of them seen just once; the ten biggest clones take up just under 8.5%.

This chain uses TRBV30 with TRBJ1-2, with a tentative D call TRBD1 (5 bases). Sample: peripheral blood. This TCR came from a woman in her fifties or sixties with acute or convalescent COVID-19. The CDR3 coding sequence is TGTGCCTGGAGGACAGATATTACTAACTATGGCTACACCTTC. Residues: CAWRTDITNYGYTF. Full variable domain (missing parts from reference TRBV30 and TRBJ1-2): SQTIHQWPATLVQPVGSPLSLECTVEGTSNPNLYWYRQAAGRGLQLLFYSVGIGQISSEVPQNLSASRPQDRQFILSSKKLLLSDSGFYLCAWRTDITNYGYTFGSGTRLTVV.